Following are 2 T cell receptor beta chains from one sample sequenced in a study of blood T cell repertoires in COVID-19. Here immunoSEQ multiplex PCR was the method, and the copy in TCRdb shows in-frame clones only, minus some. Of about 200,000 clones in the sample, around nine tenths were seen once. Sequencing was performed on peripheral blood. Receptors originate from a man aged 18 to 30 with active or convalescent COVID-19.

The V call is TRBV2, the J call TRBJ1-1; TRBD1 matches at 10 bases. This CDR3 spans 15 amino acids. The V gene end was trimmed by 6 bases and the J gene end by 7 bases; junction bases not matched to a gene: 11. CDR1 is SNHLY and CDR2 is FYNNEI in the germline V gene. DNA of the CDR3: TGTGCCAGCAGGGCGGAAATGGACAGGGGGTATGAAGCTTTCTTT. Translating it yields CASRAEMDRGYEAFF.

In its sample, this clone was seen a few times. The V gene is TRBV4-1, the J gene TRBJ2-1, with 9 bases identical to TRBD2. CDR1 is MGHRA, CDR2 YSYEKL, per germline. The V segment lost 1 base and the J segment 8 bases; nucleotides outside the gene matches: 6. CDR3 size: 15 residues. CDR3 DNA sequence: TGCGCCAGCAGCCAAGGGGGCGGGGGGGCTTATGAGCAGTTCTTC. Translating it yields CASSQGGGGAYEQFF.